The 20 T cell receptor beta chains listed next were all sequenced from one sample in a study of neoadjuvant anti-PD-1 for oral cavity cancer. TCRdb's copy holds only in-frame clones and misses some; the assay was immunoSEQ multiplex PCR. The sample consists of 30,000 to 40,000 clones, 85% to 90% of them appearing once. Sequencing was performed on PBMCs, taken before nivolumab (anti-PD-1) treatment. These receptors came from a person aged 40-85 years with oral cavity squamous cell carcinoma.

V usage is TRBV5-6 and J usage is TRBJ1-5, with a possible D match to TRBD1 (5 bases). CDR3 size: 16 residues. Trimming left V 1 base short and J 2 bases short, with 13 bases between. The germline V gene encodes CDR1 SGHDT and CDR2 YYEEEE. The CDR3 sequence: CASSLNYGDGNQPQHF. The CDR3 DNA is TGTGCCAGCAGCTTGAATTATGGGGACGGCAATCAGCCCCAGCATTTT.

This chain joins TRBV6-1 and TRBJ2-3; 8 nucleotides line up with TRBD2. V lost 0 bases to trimming and J lost 2 bases; unmatched junction nucleotides: 4. Germline V gives CDR1 MNHNS, CDR2 SASEGT. The CDR3 loop spans 16 amino acids. The CDR3: CASSEASGGSTDTQYF. The CDR3 nucleotides are TGTGCCAGCAGTGAAGCAAGCGGGGGTTCCACAGATACGCAGTATTTT.

The V gene is TRBV6-1, the J gene TRBJ1-1; 7 positions agree with TRBD1. Germline V gene data show CDR1 as MNHNS and CDR2 as SASEGT. CDR3 size: 13 residues. Trimming cost V 8 bases and J 6 bases; bases outside gene matches: 9. CDR3 in DNA: TGTGCCAGCGTGATTGACAGGGTTGCTGAAGCTTTCTTT. Translating gives CASVIDRVAEAFF.

This rearrangement joins TRBV2 to TRBJ1-5, with D unresolved. This CDR3 comprises 15 residues. V was shortened by 8 bases and J by 2 bases, with 16 bases between the two germline ends. Germline V gene data show CDR1 as SNHLY and CDR2 as FYNNEI. The CDR3 coding sequence is TGTGCCAGCGCAATCGAAGGGAATGGCAATCAGCCCCAGCATTTT. The encoded protein is CASAIEGNGNQPQHF.

The CDR3 here is CASSLFKAAGVNEQFF. The CDR3 nucleotides are TGTGCCAGCAGCTTATTCAAAGCCGCAGGGGTCAATGAGCAGTTCTTC. The V gene is TRBV11-2, the J gene TRBJ2-1, with a possible D match to TRBD1 (6 bases). The ends were cut back, 2 bases at V and 6 bases at J, with 17 bases in the middle. Looked up from germline, CDR1 is SGHAT and CDR2 is FQNNGV. The CDR3 length is 16 residues.

The chain is built from TRBV5-5 and TRBJ1-1; D is ambiguous. The germline V and J ends were trimmed by 6 bases and 6 bases, with 18 bases remaining between them. CDR3 length: 14 amino acids. The germline gives CDR1 SGHKS, CDR2 YYEKEE (reference sequence). In nucleotides, the CDR3 is TGTGCCAGCACTATGGGCAGCCATTCCGCTGAAGCTTTCTTT. Its translation: CASTMGSHSAEAFF. The full variable domain, with the rest looked up from reference TRBV5-5 and TRBJ1-1, is DAGVTQSPTHLIKTRGQQVTLRCSPISGHKSVSWYQQVLGQGPQFIFQYYEKEERGRGNFPDRFSARQFPNYSSELNVNALLLGDSALYLCASTMGSHSAEAFFGQGTRLTVV.

The V and J genes are TRBV19 and TRBJ2-7; D perhaps matches TRBD1 (7 bases). The germline V gene encodes CDR1 LNHDA and CDR2 SQIVND (reference sequence). V was shortened by 7 bases and J by 7 bases, with 17 bases between the two germline ends. The CDR3 covers 13 residues. The CDR3 nucleotides are TGTGCCAGTAAGGAGGGGGCGCGGCATGAGCAGTACTTC. Residues: CASKEGARHEQYF.

The chain has TRBV7-2 and TRBJ1-2, with D possibly TRBD1 on 6 matching bases. Germline CDR1 and CDR2: SGHTA and FQGNSA. The CDR3 extends over 13 amino acids. V was cut by 4 bases and J by 7 bases, with 13 bases left in between. CDR3 nucleotides: TGTGCCAGCAGCTCGCAGGGAGGGGGTGGCTACACCTTC. Protein: CASSSQGGGGYTF.

The chain uses TRBV5-1 and TRBJ2-5; D tentatively reads TRBD1 or TRBD2 (5 bases each). Trimming pared 1 base from V and 1 base from J, leaving 8 bases between. The CDR3 is made up of 14 amino acids. CDR1 SGHRS and CDR2 YFSETQ come from the germline V gene. The CDR3 coding sequence is TGCGCCAGCAGCTTGAGTGGGGGCCAAGAGACCCAGTACTTC. Amino acid sequence: CASSLSGGQETQYF.

The rearrangement uses TRBV18 and TRBJ1-5, with D uncertain. Germline V gives CDR1 KGHSH, CDR2 LQKENI. The CDR3 runs 12 residues. CDR3 residues: CASGRDNQPQHF. CDR3 in DNA: TGTGCATCTGGACGGGACAATCAGCCCCAGCATTTT.

The chain couples TRBV14 to TRBJ2-3; perhaps TRBD2 as D (6 bases). The germline gives CDR1 SGHDN, CDR2 FVKESK. The CDR3 is 12 amino acids. The V and J ends lost 5 bases and 9 bases respectively, with 12 bases between them. The CDR3 protein is CASSRGRGTQYF. CDR3 DNA: TGTGCCAGCAGCAGGGGTCGGGGGACGCAGTATTTT.

The chain has TRBV7-2 and TRBJ1-5, with 9 bases aligning to TRBD1. The CDR3 length is 16 residues. Losses at the gene ends were 1 base for V and 5 bases for J; bases not matched to a gene: 6. Germline CDR1 SGHTA, CDR2 FQGNSA. The chain's CDR3 is CASSLGTGVLDQPQHF. The CDR3 region has the DNA TGTGCCAGCAGCTTAGGGACAGGGGTCCTCGATCAGCCCCAGCATTTT.

This sequence joins TRBV5-5 and TRBJ1-6; D gene uncertain. The CDR3 has 12 amino acids. Between the trimmed V and J ends, which lost 0 bases and 12 bases, there was a span of 7 bases. Looked up from germline, CDR1 is SGHKS and CDR2 is YYEKEE (reference sequence). CDR3 amino acids: CASSLDGRPLHF. CDR3 bases: TGTGCCAGCAGCTTGGACGGGAGACCCCTCCACTTT.

The V call is TRBV9, the J call TRBJ2-1, with TRBD2 as a possible D gene (6 bases). The CDR3 extends over 14 amino acids. V was trimmed by 1 base and J by 7 bases, leaving 12 bases between them. CDR1 is SGDLS, CDR2 YYNGEE, per germline. This chain's CDR3 is CASSVRGISNEQFF. The DNA for the CDR3 is TGTGCCAGCAGCGTACGCGGGATCTCAAATGAGCAGTTCTTC.

The chain carries TRBV5-1 and TRBJ1-6; TRBD1 matches 7 bases. The CDR3 is 14 amino acids. Trimming at V came to 2 bases and at J to 11 bases, leaving 7 bases not matched to a gene. Germline lookup yields CDR1 SGHRS and CDR2 YFSETQ. CDR3 bases: TGCGCCAGCAGCTTACAGGGGAATCAGGCACCCCTCCACTTT. This gives the protein CASSLQGNQAPLHF. Full variable domain (outside the CDR3, taken from reference TRBV5-1 and TRBJ1-6): KAGVTQTPRYLIKTRGQQVTLSCSPISGHRSVSWYQQTPGQGLQFLFEYFSETQRNKGNFPGRFSGRQFSNSRSEMNVSTLELGDSALYLCASSLQGNQAPLHFGNGTRLTVT.

This chain joins TRBV5-1 and TRBJ1-1; a possible D gene is TRBD1 (5 bases). Germline values: CDR1 SGHRS, CDR2 YFSETQ. V shed 4 bases and J shed 0 bases, with 10 bases lying between them. The CDR3 is made up of 14 amino acids. CDR3 nucleotide sequence: TGCGCCAGCAGCCTGACAGCTTTGAACACTGAAGCTTTCTTT. Translation gives CASSLTALNTEAFF. The whole variable domain, remainder taken from reference TRBV5-1 and TRBJ1-1, is KAGVTQTPRYLIKTRGQQVTLSCSPISGHRSVSWYQQTPGQGLQFLFEYFSETQRNKGNFPGRFSGRQFSNSRSEMNVSTLELGDSALYLCASSLTALNTEAFFGQGTRLTVV.

This chain joins TRBV5-1 and TRBJ2-3, with D unresolved. Trimming pared 5 bases from V and 0 bases from J, leaving 7 bases between. Germline-derived CDR1 and CDR2 are SGHRS and YFSETQ. This CDR3 has 13 residues. The CDR3 loop is CASRTESTDTQYF. The CDR3 DNA reads TGCGCCAGCAGGACGGAAAGCACAGATACGCAGTATTTT.

This chain joins TRBV5-6 and TRBJ1-5; TRBD1 aligns across 10 bases. Trimming cost V 4 bases and J 6 bases; bases outside gene matches: 10. Germline CDR1 reads SGHDT; CDR2 reads YYEEEE. CDR3 length: 16 amino acids. CDR3 sequence (DNA): TGTGCCAGCAGCGTAATGGACAGGGGGACCGCTCAGCCCCAGCATTTT. Translated, it gives CASSVMDRGTAQPQHF.

V is TRBV6-6 and J is TRBJ2-7, with D unresolved. CDR3 length: 13 residues. V lost 7 bases to trimming and J lost 3 bases, with 13 bases between them. Germline V lookup: CDR1 MNHNY, CDR2 SVGAGI (reference sequence). Here the CDR3 reads CASTSGLNYEQYF. The DNA of the CDR3 is TGTGCCAGCACCTCCGGGCTTAACTACGAGCAGTACTTC.

The gene calls are TRBV27 and TRBJ2-1, with D possibly being TRBD1 or TRBD2 (5 bases each). The length of the CDR3 is 14 residues. CDR1 is MNHEY and CDR2 is SMNVEV in the germline V gene (reference sequence). The ends were cut back, 5 bases at V and 6 bases at J, with 14 bases in the middle. CDR3 region: CASSPPERGNEQFF. The CDR3 DNA is TGTGCCAGCAGTCCCCCGGAGAGGGGCAATGAGCAGTTCTTC.